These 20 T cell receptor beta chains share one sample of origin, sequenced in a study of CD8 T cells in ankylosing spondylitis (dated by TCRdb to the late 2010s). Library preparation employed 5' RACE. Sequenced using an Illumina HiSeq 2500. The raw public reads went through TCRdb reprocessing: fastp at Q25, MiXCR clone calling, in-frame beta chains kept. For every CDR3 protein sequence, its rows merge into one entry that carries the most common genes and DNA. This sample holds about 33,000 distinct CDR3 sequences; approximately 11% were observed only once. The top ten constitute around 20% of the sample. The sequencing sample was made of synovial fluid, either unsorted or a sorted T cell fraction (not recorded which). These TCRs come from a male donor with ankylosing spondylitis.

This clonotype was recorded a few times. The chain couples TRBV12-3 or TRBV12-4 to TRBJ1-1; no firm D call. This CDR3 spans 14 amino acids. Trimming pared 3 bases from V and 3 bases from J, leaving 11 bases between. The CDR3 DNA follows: TGTGCCAGCAGTTTTGGGGAGAGGGACACTGAAGCTTTCTTT. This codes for CASSFGERDTEAFF.

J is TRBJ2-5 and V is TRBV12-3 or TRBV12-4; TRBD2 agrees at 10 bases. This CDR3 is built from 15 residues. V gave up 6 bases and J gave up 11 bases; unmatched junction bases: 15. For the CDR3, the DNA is TGTGCCAGCAGCACAGCGGGAGGGCCTCTACAGAGGCAGTACTTC. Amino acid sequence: CASSTAGGPLQRQYF.

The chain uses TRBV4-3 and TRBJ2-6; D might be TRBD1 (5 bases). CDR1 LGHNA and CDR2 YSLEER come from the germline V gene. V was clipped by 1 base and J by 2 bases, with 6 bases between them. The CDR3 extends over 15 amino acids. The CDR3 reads CASSQAGTGANVLTF. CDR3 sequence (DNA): TGCGCCAGCAGCCAAGCAGGGACTGGGGCCAACGTCCTGACTTTC.

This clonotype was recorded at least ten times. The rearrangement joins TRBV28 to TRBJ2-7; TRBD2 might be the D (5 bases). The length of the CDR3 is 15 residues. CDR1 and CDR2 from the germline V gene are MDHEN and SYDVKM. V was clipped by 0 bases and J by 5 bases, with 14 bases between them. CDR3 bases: TGTGCCAGCAGTTTATGGTCCGTGGGCGGGCACGAGCAGTACTTC. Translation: CASSLWSVGGHEQYF.

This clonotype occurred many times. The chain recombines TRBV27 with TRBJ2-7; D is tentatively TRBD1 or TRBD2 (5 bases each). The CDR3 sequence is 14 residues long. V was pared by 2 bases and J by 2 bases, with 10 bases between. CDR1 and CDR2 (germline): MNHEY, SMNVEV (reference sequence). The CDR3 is CASSLAGTTYEQYF. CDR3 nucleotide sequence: TGTGCCAGCAGTTTAGCAGGGACCACCTACGAGCAGTACTTC.

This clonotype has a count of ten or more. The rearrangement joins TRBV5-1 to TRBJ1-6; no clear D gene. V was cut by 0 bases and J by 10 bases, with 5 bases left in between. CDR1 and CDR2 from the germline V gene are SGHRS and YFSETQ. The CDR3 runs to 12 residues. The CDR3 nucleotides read TGCGCCAGCAGCTTGGACACGTCACCCCTCCACTTT. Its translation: CASSLDTSPLHF.

The CDR3: CAWSPGQGLTEAFF. In DNA, the CDR3 is TGTGCCTGGAGCCCGGGACAGGGGCTCACTGAAGCTTTCTTT. This chain connects TRBV30 to TRBJ1-1, with 10 positions matching TRBD1. After removal of 3 bases from V and 4 bases from J, the junction contained 5 bases not matched to a gene. The CDR3 length is 14 residues. In germline, CDR1 is GTSNPN, CDR2 SVGIG (reference sequence). The whole variable domain, remainder taken from reference TRBV30 and TRBJ1-1, is SQTIHQWPATLVQPVGSPLSLECTVEGTSNPNLYWYRQAAGRGLQLLFYSVGIGQISSEVPQNLSASRPQDRQFILSSKKLLLSDSGFYLCAWSPGQGLTEAFFGQGTRLTVV.

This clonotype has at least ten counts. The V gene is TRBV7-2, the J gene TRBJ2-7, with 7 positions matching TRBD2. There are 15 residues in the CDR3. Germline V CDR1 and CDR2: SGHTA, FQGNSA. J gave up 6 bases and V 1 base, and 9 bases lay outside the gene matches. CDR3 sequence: CASSLGGGRTLEQYF. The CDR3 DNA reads TGTGCCAGCAGCTTAGGGGGGGGTCGGACTCTCGAGCAGTACTTC.

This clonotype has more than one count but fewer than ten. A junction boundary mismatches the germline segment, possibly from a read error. This chain's CDR3 is CVSSEAPSGRGADTQYF. The CDR3 DNA follows: TGTGTCAGCAGTGAAGCCCCCAGCGGGAGAGGTGCGGATACGCAGTATTTT. J is TRBJ2-3 and V is TRBV2, with 8 nucleotides matching TRBD2. The CDR3 sequence is 17 residues long. Germline V gives CDR1 SNHLY, CDR2 FYNNEI.

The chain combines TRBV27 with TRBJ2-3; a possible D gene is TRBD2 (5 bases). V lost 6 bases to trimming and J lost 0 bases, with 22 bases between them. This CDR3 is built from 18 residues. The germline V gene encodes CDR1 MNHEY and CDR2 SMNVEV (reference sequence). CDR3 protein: CASRMISAEKLSTDTQYF. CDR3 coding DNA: TGTGCCAGCAGAATGATCTCAGCGGAGAAACTAAGCACAGATACGCAGTATTTT.

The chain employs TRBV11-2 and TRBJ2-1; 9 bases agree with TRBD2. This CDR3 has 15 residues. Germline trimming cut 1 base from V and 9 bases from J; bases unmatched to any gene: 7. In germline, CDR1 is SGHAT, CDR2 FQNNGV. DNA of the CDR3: TGTGCCAGCAGCTTAGGGGTAGCGGGAGCAGTTGAGCAGTTCTTC. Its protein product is CASSLGVAGAVEQFF.

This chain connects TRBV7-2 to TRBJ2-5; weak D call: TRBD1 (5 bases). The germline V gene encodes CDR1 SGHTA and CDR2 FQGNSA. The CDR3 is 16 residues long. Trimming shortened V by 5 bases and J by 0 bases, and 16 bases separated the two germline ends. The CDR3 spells CASSPQGILNQETQYF. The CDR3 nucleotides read TGTGCCAGCAGCCCTCAGGGAATCCTAAACCAAGAGACCCAGTACTTC.

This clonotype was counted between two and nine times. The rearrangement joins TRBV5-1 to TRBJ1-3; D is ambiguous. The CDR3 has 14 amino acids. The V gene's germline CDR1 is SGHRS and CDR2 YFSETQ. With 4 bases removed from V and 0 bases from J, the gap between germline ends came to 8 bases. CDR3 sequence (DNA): TGCGCCAGCAGCCCGGGCCTCTCTGGAAACACCATATATTTT. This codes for CASSPGLSGNTIYF.

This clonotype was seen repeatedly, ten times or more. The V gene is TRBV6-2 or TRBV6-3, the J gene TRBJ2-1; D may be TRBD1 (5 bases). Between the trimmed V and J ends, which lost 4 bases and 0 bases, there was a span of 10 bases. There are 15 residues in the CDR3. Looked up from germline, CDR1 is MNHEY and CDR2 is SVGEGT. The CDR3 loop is CASSSGPSSYNEQFF. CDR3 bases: TGTGCCAGCAGTTCAGGGCCGAGCTCCTACAATGAGCAGTTCTTC.

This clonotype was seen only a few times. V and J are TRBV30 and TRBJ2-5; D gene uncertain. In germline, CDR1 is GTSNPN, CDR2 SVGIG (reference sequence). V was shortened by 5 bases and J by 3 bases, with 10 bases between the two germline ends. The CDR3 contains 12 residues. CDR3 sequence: CAWDRDEETQYF. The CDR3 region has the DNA TGTGCCTGGGATCGCGACGAAGAGACCCAGTACTTC.

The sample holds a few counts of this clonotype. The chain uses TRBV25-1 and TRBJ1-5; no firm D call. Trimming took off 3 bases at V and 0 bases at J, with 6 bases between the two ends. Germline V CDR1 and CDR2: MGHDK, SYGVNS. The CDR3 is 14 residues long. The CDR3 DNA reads TGTGCCAGCAGTGACGAATATAGCAATCAGCCCCAGCATTTT. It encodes CASSDEYSNQPQHF.

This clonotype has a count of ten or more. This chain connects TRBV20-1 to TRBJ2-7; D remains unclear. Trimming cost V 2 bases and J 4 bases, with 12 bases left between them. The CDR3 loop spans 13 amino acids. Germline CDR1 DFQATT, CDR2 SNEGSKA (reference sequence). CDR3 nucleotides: TGCAGTGCTAGACCCGATGGTGTTTACGAGCAGTACTTC. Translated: CSARPDGVYEQYF.

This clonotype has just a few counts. The CDR3 nucleotides are TGTGCCAGCAGCTTATATTTCGGGGCGGGCTATGGCTACACCTTC. Its protein is CASSLYFGAGYGYTF. The chain recombines TRBV7-2 with TRBJ1-2, with a weak D call TRBD1 (5 bases). The V end was cut by 2 bases, the J end by 4 bases, with 14 bases between. Per the germline V gene, CDR1 is SGHTA and CDR2 is FQGNSA. The CDR3 runs to 15 residues. The entire variable domain, with the rest obtained from reference TRBV7-2 and TRBJ1-2, is as follows: GAGVSQSPSNKVTEKGKDVELRCDPISGHTALYWYRQSLGQGLEFLIYFQGNSAPDKSGLPSDRFSAERTGGSVSTLTIQRTQQEDSAVYLCASSLYFGAGYGYTFGSGTRLTVV.

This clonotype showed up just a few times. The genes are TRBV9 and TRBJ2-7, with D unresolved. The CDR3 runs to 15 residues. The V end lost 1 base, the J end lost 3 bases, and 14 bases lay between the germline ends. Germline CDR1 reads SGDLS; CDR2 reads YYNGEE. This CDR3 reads CASSVSAVPRYEQYF. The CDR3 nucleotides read TGTGCCAGCAGCGTATCGGCAGTACCGCGCTACGAGCAGTACTTC.

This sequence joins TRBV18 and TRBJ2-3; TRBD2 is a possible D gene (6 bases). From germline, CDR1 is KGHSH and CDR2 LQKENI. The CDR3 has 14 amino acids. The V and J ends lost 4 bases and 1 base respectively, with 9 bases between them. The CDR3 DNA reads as TGTGCCAGCTCACGGGACTGGCGCACAGATACGCAGTATTTT. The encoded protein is CASSRDWRTDTQYF.